Below, one TCR beta chain is given with its context. This sample is drawn from a study of shared T cell receptors in the human thymus. The protocol was immunoSEQ multiplex PCR, while the TCRdb copy is restricted to in-frame clones and leaves out a portion. The table records some 700,000 clones, more than 75% of them present only once. This same sample was also part of a study on human thymus T cells. According to that study: An apparent bias in V and J gene usage was seen in thymic and blood repertoires. The related literature has documented a marked overlap of thymic repertoires among unrelated individuals.

The specimen was thymocytes. This TCR came from a boy under two years old with a congenital heart defect.

The CDR3 sequence is CASSFVPAVSSYEQYF. The DNA of the CDR3 is TGTGCCAGCAGTTTCGTTCCAGCGGTGAGCTCCTACGAGCAGTACTTC. The chain couples TRBV28 to TRBJ2-7; D is possibly TRBD2 (5 bases). This CDR3 has 16 residues. Trimming took 3 bases from V and 0 from J, leaving 15 bases between them. CDR1 and CDR2 (germline): MDHEN, SYDVKM. The full variable domain, completed using reference TRBV28 and TRBJ2-7, is DVKVTQSSRYLVKRTGEKVFLECVQDMDHENMFWYRQDPGLGLRLIYFSYDVKMKEKGDIPEGYSVSREKKERFSLILESASTNQTSMYLCASSFVPAVSSYEQYFGPGTRLTVT.